This T cell receptor (beta chain) derives from a study of blood T cells in healthy people across ages. Whole-study results and caveats: Unsorted PBMCs ruled out conclusive naive versus antigen-experienced comparison.

A remark on this clonotype: Antigen: not known.

V was shortened by 8 bases and J by 4 bases, with 18 bases between the two germline ends. CDR3 length equals 14 residues. A second PCR, run for roughly 7 to 11 cycles, used a sample-barcoded 5' primer plus a J-beta primer mix. TCRdb recomputed calls from the 5' RACE reads with MiXCR, one row per CDR3 protein. Of 1.8 million or so distinct CDR3 sequences listed, about two fifths were seen once; the top ten hold around 23%. The rearrangement uses TRBV12-3 or TRBV12-4 and TRBJ2-7; D ambiguous. Specimen: blood. This receptor was obtained from a human donor in good health. For the CDR3, the DNA is TGTGCCAGCCGTTCTTTAGGACGGCCATACGAGCAGTACTTC. Translation gives CASRSLGRPYEQYF.